This TCR beta chain is from a study of technical replicates of blood from a few donors. Some clones are missing from TCRdb's copy, which holds only in-frame ones; the method was immunoSEQ multiplex PCR. Of some 70,000 clones in the sample, around nine tenths are singletons; the top ten hold roughly 0.37%. V dropped 3 bases and J dropped 3 bases, with 11 bases sitting between them. The V gene's germline CDR1 is WNHNN and CDR2 SYGVQD (reference sequence). The CDR3 extends over 14 amino acids. The sequencing sample was made of T cells isolated from PBMCs. This chain links TRBV10-1 with TRBJ1-1; D gene unclear. The clonotype was recovered from a human donor in good health. In DNA form, the CDR3 reads TGCGCCAGCAGTGAATCACTCTTAGACACTGAAGCTTTCTTT. It yields the protein CASSESLLDTEAFF.